This is a list of T cell receptor beta chains from one sample in a study of Ad26.COV2.S vaccination and SARS-CoV-2 variants. Profiled with immunoSEQ multiplex PCR; TCRdb holds only in-frame clones, not every one. The table shows 380,000 or so clones, with under 90% occurring only once. The source material was peripheral blood, sampled in a trial of Ad26.COV2.S vaccine versus placebo. These receptors originate from a person aged 18-60 years who received the Ad26.COV2.S COVID-19 vaccine or a placebo. Each CDR3 is given with its conserved first and last residue. The D gene is left open where the match is weak. Only some rows state a clone size, as once, few, many or a class for expanded clones.

D	J	size	V	CDR3	DNA
TRBD1	TRBJ2-7	NA	TRBV9	CASSVDRGGEQCF	TGTGCCAGCAGCGTAGACCGAGGGGGCGAGCAGTGCTTC
NA	TRBJ2-3	once	TRBV12-3/TRBV12-4	CASSFDGTDTQYF	TGTGCCAGCAGTTTTGACGGCACAGATACGCAGTATTTT
TRBD1	TRBJ1-6	NA	TRBV19	CASRRTGSSSYNSPLHF	TGTGCCAGTAGGAGGACAGGTTCCAGCTCCTATAATTCACCCCTCCACTTT
TRBD1	TRBJ2-7	NA	TRBV5-1	CASSLGATGYYEQYF	TGCGCCAGCAGCTTGGGGGCGACAGGGTACTACGAGCAGTACTTC
NA	TRBJ1-1	NA	TRBV27	CASSLLAKTEAFF	TGTGCCAGCAGTTTATTGGCGAAAACTGAAGCTTTCTTT
TRBD1	TRBJ1-1	NA	TRBV18	CASSSTIDRATEAFF	TGTGCCAGCTCATCCACTATTGACAGGGCTACTGAAGCTTTCTTT
TRBD1	TRBJ1-2	NA	TRBV6-5	CASSNPGQGSGYTF	TGTGCCAGCAGTAATCCGGGACAGGGATCTGGCTACACCTTC
NA	TRBJ2-5	NA	TRBV7-2	CASSKRREETQYF	TGTGCCAGCAGCAAGCGGAGGGAAGAGACCCAGTACTTC
TRBD2	TRBJ2-1	once	TRBV12-5	CASGFSGSLEQFF	TGTGCTAGTGGCTTTAGCGGGAGTTTGGAGCAGTTCTTC
TRBD1	TRBJ2-7	NA	TRBV18	CASSPTVGDRYEQYF	TGTGCCAGCTCTCCCACTGTGGGGGACAGATACGAGCAGTACTTC
NA	TRBJ1-2	NA	TRBV7-2	CASSLRGLRNYGYTF	TGTGCCAGCAGCTTAAGAGGGCTGAGGAACTATGGCTACACCTTC
NA	TRBJ1-1	NA	TRBV2	CASSVLQGYTEAFF	TGTGCCAGCAGTGTACTACAGGGCTACACTGAAGCTTTCTTT
NA	TRBJ1-1	NA	TRBV11-2	CASSRDTARMNTEAFF	TGTGCCAGCAGCCGGGACACCGCCCGAATGAACACTGAAGCTTTCTTT
NA	TRBJ2-3	NA	TRBV5-1	CASSPLGEDTDTQYF	TGCGCCAGCAGCCCCCTCGGGGAAGACACAGATACGCAGTATTTT
TRBD1	TRBJ1-2	NA	TRBV6-5	CASSWDRQINYGYTF	TGTGCCAGCAGTTGGGACAGACAGATTAACTATGGCTACACCTTC
TRBD2	TRBJ2-7	few	TRBV29-1	CSVASGSRYEQYF	TGCAGCGTTGCTAGCGGGAGCCGCTACGAGCAGTACTTC
NA	TRBJ2-7	NA	TRBV19	CASSGAWGELNYEQYF	TGTGCCAGTAGTGGGGCTTGGGGGGAATTAAACTACGAGCAGTACTTC
NA	TRBJ1-4	NA	TRBV19	CASSFTGPPYEKLFF	TGTGCCAGTAGTTTTACGGGCCCTCCCTATGAAAAACTGTTTTTT
NA	TRBJ2-1	NA	TRBV2	CASRTIREYNEQFF	TGTGCCAGCAGGACGATCCGGGAATACAATGAGCAGTTCTTC
NA	TRBJ2-1	NA	TRBV7-9	CASSLVGGAPRNEQFF	TGTGCCAGCAGCTTAGTTGGCGGGGCTCCGCGGAATGAGCAGTTCTTC
TRBD1	TRBJ1-1	once	TRBV6-5	CASSTMDRGQTEAFF	TGTGCCAGCAGTACCATGGACAGGGGGCAAACTGAAGCTTTCTTT
NA	TRBJ2-7	NA	TRBV5-5	CASSFGGAYEQYF	TGTGCCAGCAGCTTTGGGGGGGCTTACGAGCAGTACTTC